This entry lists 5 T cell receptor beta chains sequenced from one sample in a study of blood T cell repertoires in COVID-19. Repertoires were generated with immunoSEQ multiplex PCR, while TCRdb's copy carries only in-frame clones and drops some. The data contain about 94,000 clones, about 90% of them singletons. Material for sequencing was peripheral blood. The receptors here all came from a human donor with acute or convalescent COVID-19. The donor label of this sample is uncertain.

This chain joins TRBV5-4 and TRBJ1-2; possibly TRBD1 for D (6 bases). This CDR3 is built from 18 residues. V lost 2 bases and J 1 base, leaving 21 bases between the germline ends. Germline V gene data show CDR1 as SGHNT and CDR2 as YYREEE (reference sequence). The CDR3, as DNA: TGTGCCAGCAGCTTATCACAGGGAGTAGATTTCCTTAACTATGGCTACACCTTC. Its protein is CASSLSQGVDFLNYGYTF.

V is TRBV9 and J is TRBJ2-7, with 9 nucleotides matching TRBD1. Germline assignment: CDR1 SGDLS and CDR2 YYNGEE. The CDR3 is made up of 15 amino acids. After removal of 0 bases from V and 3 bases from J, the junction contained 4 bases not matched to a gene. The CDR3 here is CASSVGGDRVYEQYF. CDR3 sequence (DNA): TGTGCCAGCAGCGTAGGCGGGGACAGGGTCTACGAGCAGTACTTC.

The CDR3, as DNA: TGTGCCAGCAGTCAACCTTCTAGCTTCACCGGGGAGCTGTTTTTT. Its translation is CASSQPSSFTGELFF. This chain connects TRBV6-5 to TRBJ2-2, with D perhaps TRBD2 (5 bases). CDR3 length: 15 amino acids. Trimming shortened V by 5 bases and J by 4 bases, and 14 bases separated the two germline ends. From germline, CDR1 is MNHEY and CDR2 SVGAGI.

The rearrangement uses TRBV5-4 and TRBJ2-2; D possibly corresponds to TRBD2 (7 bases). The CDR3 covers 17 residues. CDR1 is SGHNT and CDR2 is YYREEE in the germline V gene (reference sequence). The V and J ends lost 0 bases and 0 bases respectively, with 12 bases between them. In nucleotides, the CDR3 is TGTGCCAGCAGCTTGGGTGGCGGGGGCGCGAACACCGGGGAGCTGTTTTTT. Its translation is CASSLGGGGANTGELFF.

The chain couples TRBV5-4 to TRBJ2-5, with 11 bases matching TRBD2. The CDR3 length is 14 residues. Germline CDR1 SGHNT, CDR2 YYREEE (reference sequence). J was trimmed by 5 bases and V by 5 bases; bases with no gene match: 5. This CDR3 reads CASSLAGGLETQYF. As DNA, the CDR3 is TGTGCCAGCAGTTTAGCGGGGGGGCTTGAGACCCAGTACTTC.